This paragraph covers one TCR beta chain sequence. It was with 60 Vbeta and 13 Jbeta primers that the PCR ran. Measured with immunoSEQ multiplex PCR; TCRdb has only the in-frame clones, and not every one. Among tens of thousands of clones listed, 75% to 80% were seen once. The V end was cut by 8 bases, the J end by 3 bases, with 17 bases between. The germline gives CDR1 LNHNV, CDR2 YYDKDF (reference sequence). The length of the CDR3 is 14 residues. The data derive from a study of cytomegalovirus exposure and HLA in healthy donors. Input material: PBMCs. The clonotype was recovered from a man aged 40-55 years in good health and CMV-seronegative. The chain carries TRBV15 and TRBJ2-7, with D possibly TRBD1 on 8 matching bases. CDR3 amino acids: CATSQGAGDYEQYF. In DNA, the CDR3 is TGTGCCACCTCCCAGGGGGCGGGGGACTACGAGCAGTACTTC.